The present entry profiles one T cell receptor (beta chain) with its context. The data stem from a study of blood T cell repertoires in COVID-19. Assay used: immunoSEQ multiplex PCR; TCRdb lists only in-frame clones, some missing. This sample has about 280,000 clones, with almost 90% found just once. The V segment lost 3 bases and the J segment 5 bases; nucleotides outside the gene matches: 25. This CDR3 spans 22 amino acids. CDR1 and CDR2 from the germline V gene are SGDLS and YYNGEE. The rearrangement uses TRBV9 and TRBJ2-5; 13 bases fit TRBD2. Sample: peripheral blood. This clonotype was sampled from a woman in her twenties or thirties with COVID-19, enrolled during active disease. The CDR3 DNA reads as TGTGCCAGCAGCGACGAAGAATCGAGGGGGTTTGGACTAGCGGGAGAATTGGAGACCCAGTACTTC. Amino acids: CASSDEESRGFGLAGELETQYF.